This T cell receptor (beta chain) was found in a study of cytotoxic CD8 clonotypes in ibrutinib-treated CLL. General study findings and limits: Samples were collected at differing times from sustained-remission and progressing patients.

Worth noting for this clone: Its antigen is still unknown.

CDR1 SGHRS and CDR2 YFSETQ come from the germline V gene. The J segment lost 5 bases and the V segment lost 3 bases, leaving 5 bases of the junction unmatched. The CDR3 loop spans 16 amino acids. The assay was immunoSEQ multiplex PCR, and TCRdb's table has in-frame clones only and misses some. Of 75,000 to 80,000 clones in the sample, roughly 83% were seen once. Material: PBMCs, obtained after 24 months of ibrutinib treatment. The receptor was derived from a human donor with chronic lymphocytic leukemia. The gene calls are TRBV5-1 and TRBJ2-3; 14 bases are shared with TRBD2. CDR3 region: CASSSGLAGVVDTQYF. The CDR3 nucleotides are TGCGCCAGCAGCTCGGGACTAGCGGGAGTGGTAGATACGCAGTATTTT.